This T cell receptor beta chain was retrieved from a study of Ad26.COV2.S vaccination and SARS-CoV-2 variants. Study-wide results and caveats: Breadth measured for non-spike TCRs was similar across vaccine and placebo recipients.

Produced via immunoSEQ multiplex PCR; TCRdb's table is partial and in-frame only. Here the sample spans 360,000 or so clones, over 75% being singletons. Treatment given: around 19 received Ad26.COV2.S at low or high dose, single or two shots; 5 received placebo; per-sample allocation not given. Day 63 after the first vaccine or placebo injection was the time point for sampling. A remark on this clone: The target antigen is unknown. The same CDR3 arises from other DNA sequences in this sample as well.

CDR1 is KGHDR and CDR2 is SFDVKD in the germline V gene. V lost 3 bases and J lost 5, with 12 bases in between. The CDR3 totals 15 residues. The sample in question was peripheral blood, obtained in a trial of Ad26.COV2.S vaccine versus placebo. This receptor was identified in a person between 18 and 60 years old who received the Ad26.COV2.S COVID-19 vaccine or a placebo. This chain connects TRBV24-1 to TRBJ1-4; D is undetermined. This CDR3 reads CATSDRGLGNEKLFF. In nucleotides, the CDR3 is TGTGCCACCAGTGATAGAGGACTGGGAAATGAAAAACTGTTTTTT.